A single sample gave rise to the 30 T cell receptor beta chains below, sequenced in a study of blood T cell repertoires in COVID-19. Profiling relied on immunoSEQ multiplex PCR, and the TCRdb table lists in-frame clones only, not all of them. The table shows roughly 200,000 clones, with approximately 90% occurring only once. The material sequenced was peripheral blood. The receptors here all came from a man between 65 and 79 years old with acute or convalescent COVID-19.

The chain recombines TRBV27 with TRBJ2-7, with a tentative D call TRBD2 (6 bases). CDR3 length: 14 residues. Looked up from germline, CDR1 is MNHEY and CDR2 is SMNVEV (reference sequence). Trimming shortened V by 5 bases and J by 5 bases, and 16 bases separated the two germline ends. For the CDR3, the DNA is TGTGCCAGCAGTCGGAGGGGCGGAAGGAACGAGCAGTACTTC. Residues: CASSRRGGRNEQYF.

The chain carries TRBV11-3 and TRBJ1-2, with 7 bases matching TRBD1. In germline, CDR1 is SGHNT, CDR2 YENEEA. Trimming cost V 2 bases and J 5 bases; bases outside gene matches: 14. The CDR3 has 17 amino acids. CDR3 region: CASSLLRDRAPLYGYTF. CDR3 DNA sequence: TGTGCCAGCAGCTTACTCCGAGACAGGGCTCCCCTATATGGCTACACCTTC.

The chain links TRBV2 to TRBJ2-2; TRBD1 is a possible D gene (6 bases). CDR1 is SNHLY, CDR2 FYNNEI, per germline. V gave up 8 bases and J gave up 4 bases, with 17 bases separating them. The CDR3 contains 15 residues. This chain's CDR3 is CASGETARGTGELFF. DNA of the CDR3: TGTGCCAGCGGGGAGACAGCCAGGGGCACCGGGGAGCTGTTTTTT.

This sequence joins TRBV28 and TRBJ1-2; no firm D call. The germline V gene has CDR1 MDHEN and CDR2 SYDVKM. This CDR3 spans 13 amino acids. Trimming shortened V by 6 bases and J by 8 bases, and 16 bases separated the two germline ends. The CDR3 protein is CASSTSPPSGYTF. The CDR3 nucleotides are TGTGCCAGCAGCACCTCTCCCCCGAGCGGCTACACCTTC.

The V gene is TRBV10-3, the J gene TRBJ2-3; D unresolved. Trimming shortened V by 0 bases and J by 7 bases, and 5 bases separated the two germline ends. Germline values: CDR1 ENHRY, CDR2 SYGVKD. The CDR3 totals 12 residues. The CDR3 region has the DNA TGTGCCATCAGTGAGTCAGACAATACGCAGTATTTT. Translation: CAISESDNTQYF.

The chain employs TRBV6-5 and TRBJ1-3, with D unclear. Per germline, CDR1 MNHEY and CDR2 SVGAGI. V was shortened by 0 bases and J by 4 bases, with 13 bases between the two germline ends. This CDR3 has 16 amino acids. DNA for the CDR3: TGTGCCAGCAGTTACTCGAACTCCCTCTCGGGAAACACCATATATTTT. Translating gives CASSYSNSLSGNTIYF.

This chain connects TRBV7-6 to TRBJ1-1; possibly TRBD1 for D (6 bases). V was clipped by 5 bases and J by 3 bases, with 19 bases between them. The CDR3 spans 16 residues. Germline values: CDR1 SGHVS, CDR2 FNYEAQ. This CDR3 is CASSPRLGGWDTEAFF. CDR3 nucleotides: TGTGCCAGCAGCCCCCGGTTAGGGGGTTGGGACACTGAAGCTTTCTTT. Using reference TRBV7-6 and TRBJ1-1 for the parts outside the CDR3, the full variable domain is GAGVSQSPRYKVTKRGQDVALRCDPISGHVSLYWYRQALGQGPEFLTYFNYEAQQDKSGLPNDRFSAERPEGSISTLTIQRTEQRDSAMYRCASSPRLGGWDTEAFFGQGTRLTVV.

The chain joins TRBV4-2 to TRBJ2-2; 8 bases are a match to TRBD2. Germline V lookup: CDR1 LGHNA, CDR2 YNFKEQ. The V gene end was trimmed by 3 bases and the J gene end by 1 base; junction bases not matched to a gene: 4. The CDR3 runs 16 residues. The DNA for the CDR3 is TGTGCCAGCAGCCAGCCACTAGCGGTGAACACCGGGGAGCTGTTTTTT. It is translated as CASSQPLAVNTGELFF.

The J gene is TRBJ2-1, the V gene TRBV3-1 (or the pseudogene TRBV3-2); 8 positions agree with TRBD2. Trimming removed 0 bases from V and 3 bases from J; junction bases left unmatched: 10. The CDR3 length is 18 residues. Germline V gives CDR1 LGHDT, CDR2 YNNKEL (reference sequence). Written as DNA, the CDR3 is TGTGCCAGCAGCCAAGATGCGACCGGGAGGGCCTTCTACAATGAGCAGTTCTTC. Translated, it gives CASSQDATGRAFYNEQFF.

CDR3 in amino acids: CASSMAGVETQYF. The CDR3 DNA is TGTGCCAGTAGTATGGCGGGAGTTGAGACCCAGTACTTC. The chain joins TRBV19 to TRBJ2-5; 7 bases line up with TRBD2. Germline CDR1 reads LNHDA; CDR2 reads SQIVND (reference sequence). This CDR3 has 13 amino acids. V shed 3 bases and J 5 bases; nucleotides not matched to a gene: 3.

This chain uses TRBV9 with TRBJ2-6; TRBD2 agrees at 7 bases. Germline V CDR1 and CDR2: SGDLS, YYNGEE. Trimming cost V 8 bases and J 0 bases; bases outside gene matches: 17. CDR3 length: 19 residues. CDR3 nucleotide sequence: TGTGCCAGTTCTGAACACTTGGGAGGGTTCGTCTCTGGGGCCAACGTCCTGACTTTC. Protein sequence: CASSEHLGGFVSGANVLTF.

The rearrangement links TRBV6-5 to TRBJ2-3; the D gene is possibly TRBD2 (6 bases). Germline V gene data show CDR1 as MNHEY and CDR2 as SVGAGI. V gave up 7 bases and J gave up 1 base, with 15 bases separating them. The CDR3 totals 15 residues. As DNA, the CDR3 is TGTGCCAGCACGTTACGGGGAGGAGGCACAGATACGCAGTATTTT. It specifies CASTLRGGGTDTQYF.

This rearrangement joins TRBV24-1 to TRBJ1-2, with D maybe TRBD1 (5 bases). V was shortened by 3 bases and J by 4 bases, with 14 bases between the two germline ends. The germline gives CDR1 KGHDR, CDR2 SFDVKD. This CDR3 comprises 15 residues. The chain's CDR3 is CATSDPIRGSYGYTF. Written as DNA, the CDR3 is TGTGCCACCAGTGATCCCATAAGGGGAAGCTATGGCTACACCTTC.

The gene calls are TRBV29-1 and TRBJ2-5; D is perhaps TRBD1 (5 bases). The CDR3 is 15 residues long. With 3 bases removed from V and 3 bases from J, the gap between germline ends came to 17 bases. Germline V CDR1 and CDR2: SQVTM, ANQGSEA. CDR3 in amino acids: CSVERRTSSEETQYF. The CDR3 nucleotides are TGCAGCGTTGAGCGCCGGACATCATCCGAAGAGACCCAGTACTTC.

The chain joins TRBV5-1 to TRBJ2-7, with TRBD2 matching 7 bases. The CDR3 runs to 16 residues. The germline CDR1 and CDR2 sequences are SGHRS and YFSETQ. V lost 0 bases, J lost 5 bases, and 11 bases stayed unmatched. The CDR3 region has the DNA TGCGCCAGCAGCTTGGCCTTGTCTAGCGGTCTCCACGAGCAGTACTTC. Its translation is CASSLALSSGLHEQYF.

This sequence joins TRBV19 and TRBJ1-5, with 8 bases fitting TRBD1. Germline lookup yields CDR1 LNHDA and CDR2 SQIVND (reference sequence). This CDR3 spans 16 amino acids. Germline trimming cut 0 bases from V and 6 bases from J; bases unmatched to any gene: 7. The CDR3 nucleotides are TGTGCCAGTAGTATAGAGCAGACAGGGGCAGGTCAGCCCCAGCATTTT. It translates to CASSIEQTGAGQPQHF.

V gene TRBV6-1 combines with J gene TRBJ1-1; D is perhaps TRBD1 (5 bases). Germline loops: CDR1 MNHNS, CDR2 SASEGT. Trimming pared 2 bases from V and 6 bases from J, leaving 10 bases between. The CDR3 spans 13 residues. This CDR3 reads CASSERVRAEAFF. DNA of the CDR3: TGTGCCAGCAGTGAACGGGTCAGGGCTGAAGCTTTCTTT.

This chain connects TRBV6-5 to TRBJ2-3, with D perhaps matching TRBD2 (5 bases). V was trimmed by 3 bases and J by 0 bases, leaving 13 bases between them. Germline V gene sequence: CDR1 MNHEY, CDR2 SVGAGI. This CDR3 comprises 16 residues. The CDR3 DNA is TGTGCCAGCAGTTATCTAGGCGGGTTTAGCACAGATACGCAGTATTTT. Translation gives CASSYLGGFSTDTQYF.

The chain combines TRBV10-3 with TRBJ1-5; D is possibly TRBD1 (5 bases). From germline, CDR1 is ENHRY and CDR2 SYGVKD. The CDR3 spans 17 residues. Between the trimmed V and J ends, which lost 4 bases and 5 bases, there was a span of 21 bases. The CDR3 DNA follows: TGTGCCATCAGTGCCCGGGTGGACAAGGTAGGGCATCAGCCCCAGCATTTT. It yields the protein CAISARVDKVGHQPQHF.

The chain employs TRBV7-2 and TRBJ2-1; 9 bases fit TRBD2. Germline V CDR1 and CDR2: SGHTA, FQGNSA. V dropped 4 bases and J dropped 5; count of bases not matched to a gene: 6. The CDR3 length is 15 residues. Written as DNA, the CDR3 is TGTGCCAGCAGCTCCCAGGCGGGAGGGAACAATGAGCAGTTCTTC. This codes for CASSSQAGGNNEQFF. The complete variable domain, with remaining parts taken from reference TRBV7-2 and TRBJ2-1, reads GAGVSQSPSNKVTEKGKDVELRCDPISGHTALYWYRQSLGQGLEFLIYFQGNSAPDKSGLPSDRFSAERTGGSVSTLTIQRTQQEDSAVYLCASSSQAGGNNEQFFGPGTRLTVL.

J is TRBJ2-1 and V is TRBV6-2 or TRBV6-3; a possible D gene is TRBD2 (5 bases). CDR1 is MNHEY, CDR2 SVGEGT, per germline. Trimming removed 4 bases from V and 0 bases from J, with 10 bases in between. The CDR3 has 15 residues. This CDR3 reads CASSWTASSYNEQFF. CDR3 bases: TGTGCCAGCAGTTGGACTGCAAGCTCCTACAATGAGCAGTTCTTC.

The gene calls are TRBV10-3 and TRBJ2-2; 7 nucleotides match TRBD1. From germline, CDR1 is ENHRY and CDR2 SYGVKD. The CDR3 consists of 14 residues. Germline trimming cut 5 bases from V and 3 bases from J; bases unmatched to any gene: 3. The CDR3: CAISRTGDTGELFF. DNA of the CDR3: TGTGCCATCAGTAGGACAGGAGACACCGGGGAGCTGTTTTTT.

This chain joins TRBV30 and TRBJ1-2, with TRBD1 as a possible D gene (6 bases). Germline V gene lookup returns CDR1 GTSNPN and CDR2 SVGIG (reference sequence). The CDR3 is made up of 13 amino acids. V lost 5 bases and J 0 bases, leaving 10 bases between the germline ends. CDR3 residues: CAWQDSTNYGYTF. Written as DNA, the CDR3 is TGTGCCTGGCAGGACAGTACTAACTATGGCTACACCTTC.

This clone was counted once. The chain combines TRBV4-1 with TRBJ2-2; 7 bases map to TRBD2. The CDR3 has 19 residues. V lost 0 bases, J lost 1 base, and 11 bases stayed unmatched. CDR1 MGHRA and CDR2 YSYEKL come from the germline V gene. The CDR3 sequence: CASSQDMVLTSLNTGELFF. The CDR3 DNA sequence: TGCGCCAGCAGCCAAGATATGGTTCTGACTAGCTTGAACACCGGGGAGCTGTTTTTT.

The chain employs TRBV19 and TRBJ2-2, with unresolved D. The length of the CDR3 is 13 residues. CDR1 and CDR2 from the germline V gene are LNHDA and SQIVND (reference sequence). Trimming removed 3 bases at V and 6 bases at J, with 8 bases between. The CDR3 region is CASSMERAGELFF. In nucleotides, the CDR3 is TGTGCCAGTAGTATGGAGCGCGCCGGGGAGCTGTTTTTT.

The rearrangement uses TRBV23-1 and TRBJ2-7, with 9 bases aligning to TRBD2. TRBV23-1 is an open reading frame whose function is uncertain. With 4 bases clipped from V and 5 bases from J, the junction kept 12 bases outside the gene matches. The CDR3 has 16 residues. The CDR3 sequence: CASSPRWAGGPHEQYF. The CDR3 DNA is TGCGCCAGCAGTCCTAGGTGGGCGGGAGGGCCCCACGAGCAGTACTTC.

The V gene is TRBV4-1, the J gene TRBJ2-1; perhaps TRBD1 as D (6 bases). With 3 bases removed from V and 0 bases from J, the gap between germline ends came to 12 bases. This CDR3 spans 16 amino acids. Germline V gives CDR1 MGHRA, CDR2 YSYEKL. CDR3 in amino acids: CASSHTGRSSYNEQFF. The CDR3 nucleotides read TGCGCCAGCAGCCACACAGGGCGAAGCTCCTACAATGAGCAGTTCTTC.

CDR3 sequence reads: CASSLGQGTTYEQYF. CDR3 nucleotide sequence: TGTGCCAGCAGCCTCGGACAGGGGACCACCTACGAGCAGTACTTC. V usage is TRBV7-9 and J usage is TRBJ2-7; 9 bases line up with TRBD1. Germline CDR1 and CDR2: SEHNR and FQNEAQ (reference sequence). Trimming took 5 bases from V and 2 from J; bases not matched to a gene: 7. CDR3 size: 15 residues.

This clone was counted once. The genes are TRBV6-6 and TRBJ2-2, with 8 bases that match TRBD2. Germline V gene data show CDR1 as MNHNY and CDR2 as SVGAGI (reference sequence). Trimming cost V 7 bases and J 4 bases; bases outside gene matches: 8. CDR3 length equals 15 residues. The CDR3 sequence is CASTRGGTSTGELFF. The DNA for the CDR3 is TGTGCCAGCACCCGGGGGGGGACCTCCACCGGGGAGCTGTTTTTT.

The chain's CDR3 is CASSVQAGDLYEQYF. The DNA for the CDR3 is TGTGCCAGCAGCGTTCAGGCGGGAGATCTCTACGAGCAGTACTTC. The chain recombines TRBV9 with TRBJ2-7; 7 nucleotides align to TRBD2. Looked up from germline, CDR1 is SGDLS and CDR2 is YYNGEE. The CDR3 runs to 15 residues. The ends lost 2 bases at V and 3 bases at J; junction bases unmatched: 8. Based on the CDR3 plus reference TRBV9 and TRBJ2-7, the full variable domain is DSGVTQTPKHLITATGQRVTLRCSPRSGDLSVYWYQQSLDQGLQFLIQYYNGEERAKGNILERFSAQQFPDLHSELNLSSLELGDSALYFCASSVQAGDLYEQYFGPGTRLTVT.